Given below is one TCR beta chain in context. This clonotype has at least ten counts. No cognate antigen has been identified for it. Base-call qualities are not available, and no considerably larger clone is one nucleotide away. This sample's treatment or condition label indicates: allogeneic hematopoietic cell transplantation with graft depleted of TCRalphabeta T cells and CD19 B cells. TCRalphabeta/CD19-depleted allogeneic hematopoietic cell grafts were given to the transplant recipients, all of whom were children. The entry originates in a study of T-cell reconstitution after alpha-beta-depleted transplantation in children (dated by TCRdb to between 2015 and 2016). Background for the entire study: Using TCR repertoire profiling, the study followed T-cell immune reconstitution in a quantitative way in children after TCRalphabeta/CD19-depleted allogeneic hematopoietic cell transplantation.

Receptor libraries were prepared by PCR. Sequencing instrument: Illumina HiSeq 2500. Molecular barcoding was employed in the preparation of TCR libraries, with unique molecular identifiers being used to normalize TCRbeta repertoire quantification. The public reads were reprocessed in TCRdb via fastp at Q25 and MiXCR, keeping in-frame beta chains. Each CDR3 protein appears once, grouped with its most common genes and DNA. This sample is represented by 280,000 or so distinct CDR3 sequences; 11% of them were singletons. 20% to 25% of the sample goes to the ten largest clones. Points the paper makes about the study in general: Over subsequent months, a decline in hyperexpanded clone frequencies was noted, and after one year, T-cell counts and TCRbeta diversity were mostly ascribed to newly produced T cells. The high TCRbeta diversity at day 60 in some patients was ascribed to recipient T cells and intrathymic progenitors that had survived conditioning. Apparently early alphabetaT-cell count recovery about two months after transplant reportedly relied on only several hundred rapidly expanded clones derived from non-depleted graft cells.

The sample in question was peripheral blood, obtained 180 days after TCRalphabeta/CD19-depleted stem cell transplant. The receptor was derived from a male patient aged 2-10 years who had a stem cell transplant for chronic granulomatous disease, so the T cells may come from the graft donor.

CDR3 reads: CSASFGEFRQGYSPLHF. The DNA is as follows: TGCAGTGCTAGTTTCGGAGAATTTCGACAGGGGTATTCACCCCTCCACTTT. Rearrangement joined TRBV20-1 to TRBJ1-6; TRBD1 agrees with 8 junctional bases. The CDR3 runs 17 residues from the cysteine to the phenylalanine. Just the 51-base CDR3 DNA is kept, in frame starting at base 1. From V the trimming removes 3 bases and from J it removes 8 bases, while the gene matches leave 15 bases of the junction unaccounted for. The germline V gene (reference sequence) yields DFQATT for CDR1 and SNEGSKA for CDR2.